Each of the 10 T cell receptor beta chains below was sequenced from the same sample in a study of T cells in Graves' hyperthyroidism and ophthalmopathy. RNA transcripts were the template for amplifying TCR beta CDR3 regions. TCR CDR3 regions were first amplified by RT-PCR with HTBI primers. A single record per CDR3 protein comes from TCRdb applying MiXCR to the multiplex PCR reads. This sample has fewer than 550,000 distinct CDR3 sequences, with 15% to 19% found just once. Sample: blood. The receptor set was obtained from a woman aged 18-30 years with Graves' hyperthyroidism.

This clonotype has at least ten counts. This sequence joins TRBV6-2 or TRBV6-3 and TRBJ1-5; a weak D match, TRBD1 (6 bases). This CDR3 is built from 16 residues. Germline V gene sequence: CDR1 MNHEY, CDR2 SVGEGT. The V gene lost 0 bases and the J gene lost 7 bases, with 16 bases spanning the gap. In DNA, the CDR3 is TGTGCCAGCAGTTACTCTCACTTTACAGGGTTCCAGCCCCAGCATTTT. Its protein product is CASSYSHFTGFQPQHF.

The chain employs TRBV20-1 and TRBJ2-1, with 10 bases lining up with TRBD1. Looked up from germline, CDR1 is DFQATT and CDR2 is SNEGSKA (reference sequence). The CDR3 consists of 15 residues. After removal of 4 bases from V and 6 bases from J, the junction contained 9 bases not matched to a gene. The CDR3 spells CSATRGTGDFNEQFF. The CDR3 DNA follows: TGCAGTGCTACACGCGGGACAGGGGATTTCAATGAGCAGTTCTTC.

This clonotype has ten or more counts. This chain links TRBV3-1 with TRBJ1-3, with D unclear. Germline CDR1 is LGHDT and CDR2 is YNNKEL (reference sequence). The CDR3 consists of 15 residues. Trimming shortened V by 2 bases and J by 1 base, and 9 bases separated the two germline ends. This CDR3 is CASSQWVKSGNTIYF. In DNA form, the CDR3 reads TGTGCCAGCAGCCAATGGGTAAAATCTGGAAACACCATATATTTT.

V usage is TRBV2 and J usage is TRBJ1-2, with 11 bases fitting TRBD1. The CDR3 length is 15 residues. The J segment lost 0 bases and the V segment lost 6 bases, leaving 3 bases of the junction unmatched. The germline CDR1 and CDR2 sequences are SNHLY and FYNNEI. The CDR3 region is CASSVDRGPNYGYTF. CDR3 sequence (DNA): TGTGCCAGCAGCGTGGACAGGGGGCCTAACTATGGCTACACCTTC.

This clonotype was found many times. V gene TRBV3-1 combines with J gene TRBJ1-2, with a possible D match to TRBD1 (5 bases). CDR1 and CDR2 (germline): LGHDT, YNNKEL (reference sequence). V lost 3 bases and J 3 bases, leaving 11 bases between the germline ends. This CDR3 region has 14 residues. CDR3 bases: TGTGCCAGCAGCCAGTATGTGGGGGACTATGGCTACACCTTC. Its translation is CASSQYVGDYGYTF.

The V and J genes are TRBV19 and TRBJ1-2; TRBD1 is a possible D gene (6 bases). Trimming stripped 5 bases from V and 1 base from J, with 17 bases between. The CDR3 consists of 16 residues. Germline V gene sequence: CDR1 LNHDA, CDR2 SQIVND (reference sequence). The CDR3 DNA sequence: TGTGCCAGTAGTTCAACGGGGGGGCGGGTTAACTATGGCTACACCTTC. Translated, it gives CASSSTGGRVNYGYTF.

Ten or more counts support this clonotype. The gene calls are TRBV10-3 and TRBJ1-1; D may be TRBD1 (5 bases). Trimming took 6 bases from V and 2 from J, leaving 10 bases between them. The CDR3 has 13 residues. Germline CDR1 ENHRY, CDR2 SYGVKD. The CDR3 reads CAIRVDRNTEAFF. The DNA for the CDR3 is TGTGCCATCAGGGTTGACAGAAACACTGAAGCTTTCTTT.

This clonotype was counted once. The genes are TRBV6-1 and TRBJ1-5; D is undetermined. The CDR3 sequence is 18 residues long. Germline CDR1 MNHNS, CDR2 SASEGT. V lost 5 bases and J lost 0, with 20 bases in between. CDR3 sequence reads: CASSRRDREDYSNQPQHF. The CDR3, as DNA: TGTGCCAGCAGTAGGAGAGATAGGGAGGATTATAGCAATCAGCCCCAGCATTTT.

This clonotype was seen repeatedly, ten times or more. The chain employs TRBV15 and TRBJ2-7; D not certain. V was pared by 0 bases and J by 0 bases, with 9 bases between. CDR3 size: 15 residues. Looked up from germline, CDR1 is LNHNV and CDR2 is YYDKDF (reference sequence). The CDR3 spells CATSRERVASYEQYF. In DNA form, the CDR3 reads TGTGCCACCAGCAGAGAGCGCGTGGCCTCCTACGAGCAGTACTTC.

This chain connects TRBV12-3 or TRBV12-4 to TRBJ2-4, with TRBD1 matching over 11 bases. V was clipped by 5 bases and J by 2 bases; unmatched bases: 5. This CDR3 region has 16 residues. CDR3 nucleotides: TGTGCCAGCAGTGGGGGACAGGGGGAAACCAAAAACATTCAGTACTTC. This codes for CASSGGQGETKNIQYF.